The 31 T cell receptor beta chains reported below all come from one sample, sequenced in a study of blood T cells in healthy people across ages. The use of a sample-barcoded 5' primer and a J-beta primer mix characterized a second PCR of 7 to 11 cycles. TCRdb reprocessed the 5' RACE reads via MiXCR and lists one record per CDR3 protein. The table records around 800,000 distinct CDR3 sequences, less than 80% of them present only once. The sequenced material came from blood. The receptors originated from a young man in good health.

The CDR3 sequence is CASSLYGTGGPKYSNQPQHF. In DNA, the CDR3 is TGTGCCAGCAGTTTATACGGGACAGGGGGCCCGAAGTATAGCAATCAGCCCCAGCATTTT. V is TRBV27 and J is TRBJ1-5; 12 bases match TRBD1. After removal of 1 base from V and 0 bases from J, the junction contained 10 bases not matched to a gene. Germline assignment: CDR1 MNHEY and CDR2 SMNVEV (reference sequence). This CDR3 has 20 amino acids.

A word on this clonotype: Its ends do not fully match the called genes, so a read error is possible. The rearrangement links TRBV2 to TRBJ2-3, with 10 bases aligning to TRBD2. The CDR3 totals 16 residues. Germline V lookup: CDR1 SNHLY, CDR2 FYNNEI. The CDR3 sequence: CASSVFLAGVTDTRYF. CDR3 DNA sequence: TGTGCCAGCAGTGTTTTCCTAGCGGGGGTAACAGATACGCGGTATTTT.

With respect to this clonotype: One junction end disagrees with the germline gene, perhaps due to a read error. The CDR3 loop reads CSARVGRDQPQHF. The DNA of the CDR3 is TGTAGTGCTAGAGTCGGCAGGGATCAGCCCCAGCATTTT. This chain uses TRBV20-1 with TRBJ1-5; a weak D match, TRBD1 (5 bases). The CDR3 length is 13 residues. CDR1 and CDR2 (germline): DFQATT, SNEGSKA (reference sequence).

A few counts support this clonotype. The chain couples TRBV9 to TRBJ2-1, with TRBD2 identical over 9 bases. This CDR3 comprises 16 residues. Germline CDR1 reads SGDLS; CDR2 reads YYNGEE. The junction had 8 bases not matched to a gene; V was cut back by 3 bases and J by 4 bases. CDR3 loop: CASSGGASGVYNEQFF. CDR3 sequence (DNA): TGTGCCAGCAGCGGCGGGGCTAGCGGGGTTTACAATGAGCAGTTCTTC.

As for this clonotype: Compared with germline, one end of the junction differs, possibly owing to a read error. The chain combines TRBV18 with TRBJ1-6; 7 nucleotides agree with TRBD1. The CDR3 sequence is 21 residues long. Germline V gene data show CDR1 as KGHSH and CDR2 as LQKENI. The CDR3 region is CASSPSFGQVGGSSYNSSLHF. CDR3 nucleotides: TGTGCCAGCTCACCCTCCTTCGGACAGGTTGGGGGAAGCTCCTATAATTCATCCCTCCACTTT.

The rearrangement uses TRBV10-3 and TRBJ2-7; D call uncertain. Near its end, the DNA agrees better with TRBJ2-5, so the J call may be wrong. Per the germline V gene, CDR1 is ENHRY and CDR2 is SYGVKD. This CDR3 has 14 residues. CDR3: CAISDSTREKTQYF. CDR3 in DNA: TGTGCCATCAGTGACTCGACCCGTGAGAAGACCCAGTACTTC.

There are a few counts of this clonotype. This chain links TRBV6-2 or TRBV6-3 with TRBJ2-1; TRBD2 matches 7 bases. This CDR3 spans 17 amino acids. The junction had 14 bases not matched to a gene; V was cut back by 7 bases and J by 2 bases. Looked up from germline, CDR1 is MNHEY and CDR2 is SVGEGT. CDR3 loop: CASISRPRGTTYNEQFF. The CDR3 bases are TGTGCCAGCATCTCCCGCCCCCGGGGGACTACCTACAATGAGCAGTTCTTC.

The chain joins TRBV30 to TRBJ2-5, with TRBD2 matching over 7 bases. The CDR3 has 14 amino acids. Trimming cost V 2 bases and J 4 bases; bases outside gene matches: 7. CDR1 and CDR2 from the germline V gene are GTSNPN and SVGIG (reference sequence). This chain's CDR3 is CAWSSGGLRETQYF. The CDR3 DNA reads as TGTGCCTGGAGTTCCGGGGGGTTGCGAGAGACCCAGTACTTC.

This clonotype was observed a handful of times. The V and J genes are TRBV6-2 or TRBV6-3 and TRBJ2-1; maybe TRBD2 (6 bases). Trimming shortened V by 6 bases and J by 1 base, and 16 bases separated the two germline ends. This CDR3 has 16 amino acids. CDR1 is MNHEY and CDR2 is SVGEGT in the germline V gene. In DNA form, the CDR3 reads TGTGCCAGCAGCCCCGGTCTGGGGGGTTCCTACAATGAGCAGTTCTTC. It yields the protein CASSPGLGGSYNEQFF.

This clonotype was detected a few times. DNA of the CDR3: TGCGCCAGCAGCCAAGATGACGGGGGACCAGAGACCCAGTACTTC. This codes for CASSQDDGGPETQYF. V usage is TRBV4-3 and J usage is TRBJ2-5, with D maybe TRBD2 (6 bases). CDR3 length equals 15 residues. Germline CDR1 and CDR2: LGHNA and YSLEER. V lost 0 bases, J lost 4 bases, and 12 bases lay in between.

The chain has TRBV6-1 and TRBJ2-7; D remains unclear. CDR1 and CDR2 from the germline V gene are MNHNS and SASEGT. V was pared by 1 base and J by 7 bases, with 14 bases between. This CDR3 has 14 amino acids. CDR3 bases: TGTGCCAGCAGTGAAGTTCCGGGTTTGGGGGAGCAGTACTTC. Translated: CASSEVPGLGEQYF.

This chain links TRBV7-9 with TRBJ2-5; 7 nucleotides agree with TRBD2. The closer fit of TRBJ2-7 to the DNA end suggests the J call may be wrong. Germline loops: CDR1 SEHNR, CDR2 FQNEAQ (reference sequence). This CDR3 is built from 14 residues. This CDR3 reads CASSLGWGGNEQYF. The DNA of the CDR3 is TGTGCCAGCAGCTTAGGATGGGGAGGGAACGAGCAGTACTTC.

V is TRBV7-6 and J is TRBJ2-1; 12 nucleotides match TRBD2. Trimming cost V 4 bases and J 9 bases; bases outside gene matches: 4. The germline gives CDR1 SGHVS, CDR2 FNYEAQ. This CDR3 contains 14 residues. The CDR3 is CASSWLAGGPEQFF. The CDR3 DNA reads as TGTGCCAGCAGCTGGCTAGCGGGGGGGCCTGAGCAGTTCTTC.

CDR3 bases: TGTGCCATTAGGTGGAGGGGGCCGCCTCGGGAGACCCAGTACTTC. Protein product: CAIRWRGPPRETQYF. The V and J genes are TRBV24-1 and TRBJ2-7; D is possibly TRBD1 (7 bases). The better agreement between TRBJ2-5 and the DNA end casts doubt on the J call. In germline, CDR1 is KGHDR, CDR2 SFDVKD. This CDR3 contains 15 residues.

This clonotype was seen a handful of times. The rearrangement joins TRBV3-1 to TRBJ2-5, with D uncertain. The CDR3 sequence is 12 residues long. Germline CDR1 is LGHDT and CDR2 is YNNKEL (reference sequence). The V end lost 4 bases, the J end lost 5 bases, and 8 bases lay between the germline ends. The CDR3 sequence: CASSRPKETQYF. In nucleotides, the CDR3 is TGTGCCAGCAGCCGCCCCAAGGAGACCCAGTACTTC.

This clonotype was seen only a few times. The J gene is TRBJ2-1, the V gene TRBV12-3 or TRBV12-4; D assignment may be TRBD1 or TRBD2 (7 bases each). CDR3 length: 13 amino acids. V lost 7 bases, J lost 4 bases, and 11 bases lay in between. Here the CDR3 DNA reads TGTGCCAGCACAGGGGGACTATACAATGAGCAGTTCTTC. It specifies CASTGGLYNEQFF.

V is TRBV24-1 and J is TRBJ2-3; 7 bases are a match to TRBD1. Trimming cost V 9 bases and J 5 bases; bases outside gene matches: 10. The V gene's germline CDR1 is KGHDR and CDR2 SFDVKD. This CDR3 region has 14 residues. The CDR3 coding sequence is TGTGCCACCGGGGTTTCGACAGGGATAGATACGCAGTATTTT. Its translation is CATGVSTGIDTQYF.

V is TRBV20-1 and J is TRBJ1-5; D possibly corresponds to TRBD1 (5 bases). The germline V gene has CDR1 DFQATT and CDR2 SNEGSKA (reference sequence). V gave up 4 bases and J gave up 7 bases, with 14 bases separating them. CDR3 length: 13 residues. CDR3 in amino acids: CSAMRQGSQPQHF. The CDR3 DNA is TGCAGTGCTATGAGGCAGGGATCCCAGCCCCAGCATTTT.

V and J are TRBV6-2 or TRBV6-3 and TRBJ2-7, with a possible D match to TRBD1 (6 bases). Between the trimmed V and J ends, which lost 10 bases and 3 bases, there was a span of 19 bases. Germline V CDR1 and CDR2: MNHEY, SVGEGT. CDR3 length: 14 amino acids. As DNA, the CDR3 is TGTGCCACCAAAGAACAGGGATCGGGCTACGAGCAGTACTTC. Residues: CATKEQGSGYEQYF.

The V call is TRBV7-9, the J call TRBJ2-7, with 7 bases that match TRBD1. Trimming removed 7 bases from V and 2 bases from J; junction bases left unmatched: 8. CDR1 SEHNR and CDR2 FQNEAQ come from the germline V gene (reference sequence). The length of the CDR3 is 14 residues. CDR3 sequence: CASTYRDRPYEQYF. The CDR3, as DNA: TGTGCCAGCACCTACCGGGACAGACCCTACGAGCAGTACTTC.

This clonotype was picked up a small number of times. The chain has TRBV12-5 and TRBJ2-1; 8 bases line up with TRBD1. The CDR3 sequence is 14 residues long. The V gene end was trimmed by 0 bases and the J gene end by 8 bases; junction bases not matched to a gene: 3. CDR1 LGHNT and CDR2 FRNRAP come from the germline V gene. The CDR3 region has the DNA TGTGCTAGTGGTTTGGTTCCGACAGGGGATGAGCAGTTCTTC. Its protein is CASGLVPTGDEQFF.

CDR3 coding DNA: TGTGCCAGCAGTCAAGCCGACAGAGGGGATGAAAAACTGTTTTTT. Its protein product is CASSQADRGDEKLFF. This rearrangement joins TRBV27 to TRBJ1-4, with TRBD1 as a possible D gene (5 bases). CDR1 and CDR2 from the germline V gene are MNHEY and SMNVEV (reference sequence). The length of the CDR3 is 15 residues. Trimming took off 5 bases at V and 6 bases at J, with 16 bases between the two ends.

The rearrangement links TRBV20-1 to TRBJ1-2, with D unresolved. Trimming took off 0 bases at V and 2 bases at J, with 13 bases between the two ends. Germline-derived CDR1 and CDR2 are DFQATT and SNEGSKA (reference sequence). This CDR3 is 15 amino acids long. DNA of the CDR3: TGCAGTGCTAGAGATCCTGGCAGTTTAAACTATGGCTACACCTTC. Protein: CSARDPGSLNYGYTF.

J is TRBJ2-5 and V is TRBV20-1; D gene unclear. Germline loops: CDR1 DFQATT, CDR2 SNEGSKA (reference sequence). The V end lost 3 bases, the J end lost 1 base, and 3 bases lay between the germline ends. The CDR3 extends over 11 amino acids. Here the CDR3 reads CSARAQETQYF. The CDR3 coding sequence is TGCAGTGCTAGGGCCCAAGAGACCCAGTACTTC.

The chain employs TRBV20-1 and TRBJ2-1; 11 bases line up with TRBD2. The germline gives CDR1 DFQATT, CDR2 SNEGSKA (reference sequence). The CDR3 extends over 13 amino acids. Here the CDR3 reads CRIPGLAENEQFF. CDR3 DNA sequence: TGCCGCATTCCGGGACTAGCGGAGAATGAGCAGTTCTTC.

V and J are TRBV27 and TRBJ2-7; 7 bases line up with TRBD1. The CDR3 length is 14 residues. Losses at the gene ends were 6 bases for V and 3 bases for J; bases not matched to a gene: 8. From germline, CDR1 is MNHEY and CDR2 SMNVEV (reference sequence). CDR3 sequence (DNA): TGTGCCAGCAGCTGGGTCGGGACAGACTACGAGCAGTACTTC. Translation gives CASSWVGTDYEQYF.

The genes are TRBV27 and TRBJ2-7; D is uncertain. V was trimmed by 2 bases and J by 2 bases, leaving 16 bases between them. CDR3 length: 16 residues. In germline, CDR1 is MNHEY, CDR2 SMNVEV (reference sequence). CDR3 coding DNA: TGTGCCAGCAGTTTAAAGGGAACACCTCTCACCTACGAGCAGTACTTC. Protein product: CASSLKGTPLTYEQYF.

The V call is TRBV7-9, the J call TRBJ2-1; TRBD2 aligns across 10 bases. Germline assignment: CDR1 SEHNR and CDR2 FQNEAQ (reference sequence). After removal of 5 bases from V and 9 bases from J, the junction contained 13 bases not matched to a gene. The CDR3 has 16 amino acids. The CDR3 DNA reads TGTGCCAGCAGCCTGTACCAGGCTAGCGGGGGAGTTGAGCAGTTCTTC. Translated, it gives CASSLYQASGGVEQFF. The variable domain in full, completed from reference TRBV7-9 and TRBJ2-1, reads DTGVSQNPRHKITKRGQNVTFRCDPISEHNRLYWYRQTLGQGPEFLTYFQNEAQLEKSRLLSDRFSAERPKGSFSTLEIQRTEQGDSAMYLCASSLYQASGGVEQFFGPGTRLTVL.

This chain links TRBV28 with TRBJ2-7, with D tentatively TRBD1 (5 bases). Germline V lookup: CDR1 MDHEN, CDR2 SYDVKM. The CDR3 totals 13 residues. Trimming left V 7 bases short and J 2 bases short, with 12 bases between. The CDR3 sequence: CASNKGRPYEQYF. Here the CDR3 DNA reads TGTGCCAGCAATAAGGGGCGGCCCTACGAGCAGTACTTC.

The chain employs TRBV27 and TRBJ2-7; no firm D call. The CDR3 is made up of 15 amino acids. Looked up from germline, CDR1 is MNHEY and CDR2 is SMNVEV (reference sequence). V lost 5 bases and J lost 0, with 14 bases in between. DNA for the CDR3: TGTGCCAGCAGTATAAGACGAGCGAGCTCCTACGAGCAGTACTTC. It yields the protein CASSIRRASSYEQYF.

This clonotype was counted between two and nine times. This chain uses TRBV11-2 with TRBJ2-1; no reliable D call. Trimming stripped 0 bases from V and 8 bases from J, with 11 bases between. Per the germline V gene, CDR1 is SGHAT and CDR2 is FQNNGV. The CDR3 has 14 residues. CDR3 coding DNA: TGTGCCAGCAGCTTAGATCTGTTGGTCCATGAGCAGTTCTTC. This codes for CASSLDLLVHEQFF.